This is a list of T cell receptor beta chains from one sample in a study of identical twins. Each CDR3 protein is one row after TCRdb ran MiXCR on the 5' RACE reads. The sample consists of some 730,000 distinct CDR3 sequences, about 20% of them appearing once. This sample was also put to use in a study of T cells expressing NK-cell markers.

The sequenced material came from PBMCs. The receptors shown here come from a woman between 18 and 30 years old in good health. Each CDR3 is given with its conserved first and last residue. A D gene is named only where the DNA matches it firmly. For some rows the clone size is stated as once, few or many, or as a class when expanded; others skip it.

many	TRBJ2-1	TRBV7-2	-	TGTGCCAGCAGCCCACCACCCCCCTACAATGAGCAGTTCTTC	CASSPPPPYNEQFF
-	TRBJ1-1	TRBV5-1	-	TGCGCCAGCAGCGCCCGAAGTGGGCAGGGTAACACTGAAGCTTTCTTT	CASSARSGQGNTEAFF
many	TRBJ2-4	TRBV5-8	-	TGTGCCAGCAGTCCGAGGTTGGACAGTGCCAAAAACATTCAGTACTTC	CASSPRLDSAKNIQYF
-	TRBJ2-5	TRBV15	TRBD2	TGTGCCACCAGCAGCGGACTAGCGGTACAAGAGACCCAGTACTTC	CATSSGLAVQETQYF
many	TRBJ2-7	TRBV5-1	-	TGCGCCAGCAGCTTGAGGACAGATTCCTACGAGCAGTACTTC	CASSLRTDSYEQYF
few	TRBJ1-6	TRBV6-5	-	TGTGCCAGCAGTTCCCAAAACAGGGTTTCACCCCTCCACTTT	CASSSQNRVSPLHF
few	TRBJ2-1	TRBV29-1	-	TGCAGCGTCCAAAGGTCCCTCTACAATGAGCAGTTCTTC	CSVQRSLYNEQFF
-	TRBJ1-6	TRBV7-9	-	TGTGCCAGCACGGAGAGCGAGGTTTCACCCCTCCACTTT	CASTESEVSPLHF
many	TRBJ2-7	TRBV20-1	-	TGCAGTGCTAGATCCCTTCGGGACTCCTCTGGCGAGCAGTACTTC	CSARSLRDSSGEQYF
few	TRBJ1-1	TRBV29-1	-	TGCAGCGTAAACAGGGCGAACACTGAAGCTTTCTTT	CSVNRANTEAFF
-	TRBJ2-5	TRBV6-5	TRBD2	TGTGCCAGCAATAGCGGGGGAGAGACCCAGTACTTC	CASNSGGETQYF
few	TRBJ2-1	TRBV12-3/TRBV12-4	-	TGTGCCAGCAGTTTATGGGGGAAAAAGGACAATGAGCAGTTCTTC	CASSLWGKKDNEQFF
few	TRBJ2-1	TRBV19	-	TGTGCCAGTAGCCCTGTTGATGAGCAGTTCTTC	CASSPVDEQFF
-	TRBJ2-5	TRBV7-2	TRBD2	TGTGCCAGCAGCCCCGTTCTAGCGGTCGAGACCCAGTACTTC	CASSPVLAVETQYF
-	TRBJ1-5	TRBV27	-	TGTGCCAGCAGTCCTACCCCCCCGGAGCGGCAGCCCCAGCATTTT	CASSPTPPERQPQHF
-	TRBJ2-2	TRBV10-3	-	TGTGCCACACAGGGAACGAACACCGGGGAGCTGTTTTTT	CATQGTNTGELFF
-	TRBJ1-5	TRBV15	-	TGTGCCACCAGCAGACAGGGAATAAGCAATCAGCCCCAGCATTTT	CATSRQGISNQPQHF
few	TRBJ2-1	TRBV10-2	-	TGCGCCAGCAGAGCTGGCGGACCCTACAATGAGCAGTTCTTC	CASRAGGPYNEQFF
once	TRBJ1-2	TRBV15	-	TGTGCCACCAGCAGAGACAGGGTAGGGGGCTACACCTTC	CATSRDRVGGYTF
-	TRBJ2-1	TRBV12-3/TRBV12-4	TRBD2	TGTGCCAGCAGTTTTCAAGCGGGGGGGCACAATGAGCAGTTCTTC	CASSFQAGGHNEQFF
-	TRBJ2-1	TRBV10-3	-	TGTGCCATCAGTGAGACAGGACGGCAGTTCTTC	CAISETGRQFF
-	TRBJ2-7	TRBV5-5	TRBD1	TGTGCCAGCAGCTCCTTTCCCGGGACAGGAGACGAGCAGTACTTC	CASSSFPGTGDEQYF
few	TRBJ2-7	TRBV20-1	TRBD2	TGCAGTGCTAGAGGGTTAAGTAGCGGGAACCCCTACGAGCAGTACTTC	CSARGLSSGNPYEQYF
few	TRBJ1-6	TRBV7-2	TRBD1	TGTGCCAGCAGCACCTCCGGGACAGGGATGAGAACTTCACCCCTCCACTTT	CASSTSGTGMRTSPLHF
-	TRBJ2-3	TRBV4-1	-	TGCGCCAGCAGCTTTGGGGAGGTCGCAGATACGCAGTATTTT	CASSFGEVADTQYF
few	TRBJ1-4	TRBV5-1	-	TGCGCCAGCAGCGTACAACATTTTGGGAGTGAAAAACTGTTTTTT	CASSVQHFGSEKLFF
few	TRBJ2-1	TRBV5-1	-	TGCGCCAGCGGTACTACATTGCCCTCCTATGGTGAGCAGTTCTTC	CASGTTLPSYGEQFF
-	TRBJ1-1	TRBV21-1	-	TGTGCCAGCAGCGTGAGGGGTAGACAGGGACTGGCCGCTTTCTTT	CASSVRGRQGLAAFF
few	TRBJ1-2	TRBV15	-	TGTGCCACCAGCAGAGATTTTTCCGAGACGGGAGGCTACACCTTC	CATSRDFSETGGYTF
few	TRBJ2-6	TRBV6-4	-	TGTGCCAGCAGTGTGGGTCCCGGGGCCAACGTCCTGACTTTC	CASSVGPGANVLTF
-	TRBJ2-7	TRBV6-1	TRBD2	TGTGCCAGCAGCCAGGGAGGACTAGCGGGATCCTCTCAGTACTTC	CASSQGGLAGSSQYF
few	TRBJ2-6	TRBV9	TRBD2	TGTGCCAGCAGCCCCAGACTAGCCTTTCTCGGGGCCAACGTCCTGACTTTC	CASSPRLAFLGANVLTF
few	TRBJ1-1	TRBV7-2	-	TGTGCCAGCAGTTCCCCCCTGGGCTTGAGGGAAACTGAAGCTTTCTTT	CASSSPLGLRETEAFF
many	TRBJ2-3	TRBV6-5	TRBD2	TGTGCCAGCAGTTATGGCGGGGGGGCGGTAGATACGCAGTATTTT	CASSYGGGAVDTQYF
-	TRBJ2-1	TRBV3-1	TRBD2	TGTGCCAGCAGCCAAGGTAGCGGGGACTTCAATGAGCAGTTCTTC	CASSQGSGDFNEQFF
-	TRBJ2-3	TRBV7-9	-	TGTGCCAGCAGCTTTGGGGGTCAGGGAGATACGCAGTATTTT	CASSFGGQGDTQYF
many	TRBJ2-1	TRBV12-3/TRBV12-4	TRBD1	TGTGCCAGCAGTTTTCAGGGGACAGGGAATTACAATGAGCAGTTCTTC	CASSFQGTGNYNEQFF
few	TRBJ1-4	TRBV20-1	-	TGCAGTGCTAGGTACAGACAGGCAACTAATGAAAAACTGTTTTTT	CSARYRQATNEKLFF
-	TRBJ2-2	TRBV5-1	TRBD1	TGCGCCAGCAGCCCTCACAGGGGAGTGGGCACCGGGGAGCTGTTTTTT	CASSPHRGVGTGELFF
-	TRBJ2-5	TRBV12-3/TRBV12-4	-	TGTGCCAGCAGGCGTCGGGACGGCCAAGAGACCCAGTACTTC	CASRRRDGQETQYF
many	TRBJ2-3	TRBV11-2	-	TGTGCCAGCAGCTTAGACCTACCCGGGACTCTAAATAGAGGCACAGATACGCAGTATTTT	CASSLDLPGTLNRGTDTQYF
-	TRBJ2-1	TRBV7-2	TRBD2	TGTGCCAGCAGCGTTGGACTAGCGATGAATGAGCAGTTCTTC	CASSVGLAMNEQFF
-	TRBJ2-5	TRBV6-5	-	TGTGCCAGCAAACGGCGAGAGACCCAGTACTTC	CASKRRETQYF